The 5 T cell receptor beta chains presented below share a single source sample, sequenced in a study of cytomegalovirus exposure and HLA in healthy donors. The assay was immunoSEQ multiplex PCR, and TCRdb's table has in-frame clones only and misses some. The data contain 100,000 to 150,000 clones, approximately 88% of them singletons. The sample taken for sequencing was PBMCs. These receptors all stem from a woman under 30 in good health and CMV-seronegative.

The chain joins TRBV7-9 to TRBJ2-1; TRBD1 is a possible D gene (6 bases). The CDR3 is 13 amino acids. CDR1 is SEHNR, CDR2 FQNEAQ, per germline (reference sequence). The V end was cut by 5 bases, the J end by 6 bases, with 11 bases between. The CDR3 DNA reads TGTGCCAGCAGCAATCTACAGGGCAATGAGCAGTTCTTC. It encodes CASSNLQGNEQFF.

The chain is built from TRBV18 and TRBJ2-3; D gene uncertain. Looked up from germline, CDR1 is KGHSH and CDR2 is LQKENI. The CDR3 contains 14 residues. V was shortened by 4 bases and J by 2 bases, with 10 bases between the two germline ends. Here the CDR3 reads CASSHLKNTDTQYF. The CDR3 nucleotides read TGTGCCAGCTCACACTTGAAGAACACAGATACGCAGTATTTT. Variable domain in full (rest from reference TRBV18 and TRBJ2-3): NAGVMQNPRHLVRRRGQEARLRCSPMKGHSHVYWYRQLPEEGLKFMVYLQKENIIDESGMPKERFSAEFPKEGPSILRIQQVVRGDSAAYFCASSHLKNTDTQYFGPGTRLTVL.

The rearrangement uses TRBV5-5 and TRBJ2-5, with D possibly matching TRBD2 (7 bases). The CDR3 runs 14 residues. Germline values: CDR1 SGHKS, CDR2 YYEKEE (reference sequence). V gave up 0 bases and J gave up 5 bases, with 11 bases separating them. CDR3 region: CASSLAGGRETQYF. The DNA of the CDR3 is TGTGCCAGCAGCTTGGCCGGGGGGCGGGAGACCCAGTACTTC. The whole variable domain, remainder taken from reference TRBV5-5 and TRBJ2-5, is DAGVTQSPTHLIKTRGQQVTLRCSPISGHKSVSWYQQVLGQGPQFIFQYYEKEERGRGNFPDRFSARQFPNYSSELNVNALLLGDSALYLCASSLAGGRETQYFGPGTRLLVL.

V is TRBV29-1 and J is TRBJ2-5, with unresolved D. With 3 bases removed from V and 0 bases from J, the gap between germline ends came to 11 bases. Germline values: CDR1 SQVTM, CDR2 ANQGSEA. The CDR3 has 14 residues. The CDR3 coding sequence is TGCAGCGTTGATCCCAGCAGGCACCAAGAGACCCAGTACTTC. It translates to CSVDPSRHQETQYF.

The chain carries TRBV18 and TRBJ1-1; TRBD1 is a possible D gene (5 bases). The germline V gene has CDR1 KGHSH and CDR2 LQKENI. This CDR3 comprises 13 residues. The V gene lost 4 bases and the J gene lost 0 bases, with 6 bases spanning the gap. The CDR3 reads CASSRGVNTEAFF. The CDR3 DNA sequence: TGTGCCAGCTCACGGGGGGTGAACACTGAAGCTTTCTTT.